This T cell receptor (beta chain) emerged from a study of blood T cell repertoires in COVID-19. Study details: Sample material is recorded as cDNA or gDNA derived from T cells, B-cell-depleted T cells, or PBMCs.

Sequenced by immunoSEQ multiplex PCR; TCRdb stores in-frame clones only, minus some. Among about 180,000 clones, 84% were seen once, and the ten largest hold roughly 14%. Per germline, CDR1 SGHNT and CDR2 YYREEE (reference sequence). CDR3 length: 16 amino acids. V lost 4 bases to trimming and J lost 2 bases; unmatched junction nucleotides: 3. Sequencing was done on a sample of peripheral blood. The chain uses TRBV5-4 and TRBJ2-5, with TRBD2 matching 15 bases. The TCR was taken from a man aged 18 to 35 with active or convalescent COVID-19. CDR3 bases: TGTGCCAGCAGCCCCGGACTAGCGGGGGGGCAAGAGACCCAGTACTTC. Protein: CASSPGLAGGQETQYF.